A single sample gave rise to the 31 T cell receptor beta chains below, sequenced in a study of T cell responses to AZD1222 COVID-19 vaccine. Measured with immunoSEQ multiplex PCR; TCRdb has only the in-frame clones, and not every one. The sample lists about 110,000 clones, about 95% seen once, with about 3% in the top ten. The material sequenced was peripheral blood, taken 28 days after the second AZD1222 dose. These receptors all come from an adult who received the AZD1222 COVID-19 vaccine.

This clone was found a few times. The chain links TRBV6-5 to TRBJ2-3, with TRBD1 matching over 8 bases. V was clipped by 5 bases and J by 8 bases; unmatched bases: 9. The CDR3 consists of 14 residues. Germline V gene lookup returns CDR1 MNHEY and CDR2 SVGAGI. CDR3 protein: CASSLTGERVTQYF. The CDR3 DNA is TGTGCCAGCAGTCTGACAGGGGAAAGGGTTACGCAGTATTTT.

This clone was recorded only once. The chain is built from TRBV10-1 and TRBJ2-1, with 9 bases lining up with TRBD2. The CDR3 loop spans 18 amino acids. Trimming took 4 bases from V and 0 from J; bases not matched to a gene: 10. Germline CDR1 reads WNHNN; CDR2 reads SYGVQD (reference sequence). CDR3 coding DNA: TGCGCCAGCAGTGTTTCCAAGCGGGGGGCCTACTCCTACAATGAGCAGTTCTTC. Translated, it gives CASSVSKRGAYSYNEQFF.

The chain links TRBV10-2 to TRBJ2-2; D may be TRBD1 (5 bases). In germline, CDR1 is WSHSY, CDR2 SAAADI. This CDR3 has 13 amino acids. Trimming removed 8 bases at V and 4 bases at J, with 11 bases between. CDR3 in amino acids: CASRPQGTGELFF. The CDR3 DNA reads TGCGCCAGCCGCCCTCAGGGCACCGGGGAGCTGTTTTTT.

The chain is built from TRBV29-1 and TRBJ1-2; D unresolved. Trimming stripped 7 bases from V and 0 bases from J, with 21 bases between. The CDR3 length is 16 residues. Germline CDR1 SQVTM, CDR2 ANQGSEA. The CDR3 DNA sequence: TGCAGCGGACTCACGGGTACTGATCCAGCTAACTATGGCTACACCTTC. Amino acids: CSGLTGTDPANYGYTF.

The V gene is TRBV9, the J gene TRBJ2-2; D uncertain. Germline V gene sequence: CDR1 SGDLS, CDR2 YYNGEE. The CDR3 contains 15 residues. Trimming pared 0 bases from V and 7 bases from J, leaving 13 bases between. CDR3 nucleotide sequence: TGTGCCAGCAGCGTAGCCCCCCGATGGGACGGGGAGCTGTTTTTT. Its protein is CASSVAPRWDGELFF.

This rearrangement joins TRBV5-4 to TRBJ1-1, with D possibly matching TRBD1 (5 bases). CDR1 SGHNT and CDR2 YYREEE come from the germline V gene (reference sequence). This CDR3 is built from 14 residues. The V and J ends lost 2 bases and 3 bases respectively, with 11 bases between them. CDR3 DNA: TGTGCCAGCAGCTTAGAGGGGTGGTACACTGAAGCTTTCTTT. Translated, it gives CASSLEGWYTEAFF.

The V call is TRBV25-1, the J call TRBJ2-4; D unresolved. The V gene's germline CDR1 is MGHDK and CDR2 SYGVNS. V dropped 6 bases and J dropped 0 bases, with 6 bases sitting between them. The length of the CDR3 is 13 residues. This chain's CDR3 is CASRDVAKNIQYF. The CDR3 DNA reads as TGTGCCAGCAGGGACGTAGCCAAAAACATTCAGTACTTC.

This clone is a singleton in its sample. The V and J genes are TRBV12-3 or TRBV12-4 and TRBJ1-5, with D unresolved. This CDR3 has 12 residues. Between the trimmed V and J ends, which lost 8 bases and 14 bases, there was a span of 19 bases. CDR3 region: CASGSGAVDKHF. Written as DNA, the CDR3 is TGTGCCAGCGGTTCGGGAGCTGTGGATAAGCATTTT.

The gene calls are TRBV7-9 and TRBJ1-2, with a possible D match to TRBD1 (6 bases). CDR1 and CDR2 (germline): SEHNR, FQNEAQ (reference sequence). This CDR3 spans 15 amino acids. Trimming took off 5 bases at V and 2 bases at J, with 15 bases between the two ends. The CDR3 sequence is CASSPTGLVNYGYTF. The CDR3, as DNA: TGTGCCAGCAGCCCTACAGGGTTAGTGAACTATGGCTACACCTTC.

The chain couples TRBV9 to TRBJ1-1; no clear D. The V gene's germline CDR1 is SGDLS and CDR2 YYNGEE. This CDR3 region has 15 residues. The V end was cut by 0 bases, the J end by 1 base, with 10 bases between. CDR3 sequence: CASSVDSAENTEAFF. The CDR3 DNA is TGTGCCAGCAGCGTAGACTCCGCGGAGAACACTGAAGCTTTCTTT. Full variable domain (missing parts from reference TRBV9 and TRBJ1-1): DSGVTQTPKHLITATGQRVTLRCSPRSGDLSVYWYQQSLDQGLQFLIQYYNGEERAKGNILERFSAQQFPDLHSELNLSSLELGDSALYFCASSVDSAENTEAFFGQGTRLTVV.

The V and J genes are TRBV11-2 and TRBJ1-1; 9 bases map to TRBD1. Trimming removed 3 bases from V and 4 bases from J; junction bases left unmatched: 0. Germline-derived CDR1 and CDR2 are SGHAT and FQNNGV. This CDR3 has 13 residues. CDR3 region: CASSLDRGTEAFF. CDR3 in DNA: TGTGCCAGCAGCTTGGACAGGGGCACTGAAGCTTTCTTT.

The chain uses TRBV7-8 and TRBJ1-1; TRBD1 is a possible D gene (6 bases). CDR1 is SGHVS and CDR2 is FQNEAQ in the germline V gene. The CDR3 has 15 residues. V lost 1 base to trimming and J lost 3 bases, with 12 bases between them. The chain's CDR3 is CASSLDQGSYTEAFF. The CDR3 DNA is TGTGCCAGCAGCTTAGACCAGGGGTCATACACTGAAGCTTTCTTT. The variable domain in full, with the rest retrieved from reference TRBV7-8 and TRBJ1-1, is GAGVSQSPRYKVAKRGQDVALRCDPISGHVSLFWYQQALGQGPEFLTYFQNEAQLDKSGLPSDRFFAERPEGSVSTLKIQRTQQEDSAVYLCASSLDQGSYTEAFFGQGTRLTVV.

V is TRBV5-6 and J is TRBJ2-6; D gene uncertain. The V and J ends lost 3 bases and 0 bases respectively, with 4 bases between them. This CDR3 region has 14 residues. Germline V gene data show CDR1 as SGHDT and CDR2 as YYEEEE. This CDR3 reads CASSYVSGANVLTF. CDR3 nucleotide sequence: TGTGCCAGCAGCTACGTCTCTGGGGCCAACGTCCTGACTTTC.

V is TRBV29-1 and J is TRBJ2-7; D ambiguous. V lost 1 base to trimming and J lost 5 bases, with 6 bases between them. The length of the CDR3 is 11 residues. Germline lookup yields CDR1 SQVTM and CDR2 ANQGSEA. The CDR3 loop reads CSVEVTNEQYF. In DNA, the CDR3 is TGCAGCGTTGAAGTTACTAACGAGCAGTACTTC.

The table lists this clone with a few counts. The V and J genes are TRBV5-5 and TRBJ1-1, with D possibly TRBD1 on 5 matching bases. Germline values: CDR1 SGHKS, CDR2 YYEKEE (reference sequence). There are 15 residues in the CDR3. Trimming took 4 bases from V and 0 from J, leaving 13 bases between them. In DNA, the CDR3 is TGTGCCAGCAGCCTCACAGGAACTATGAACACTGAAGCTTTCTTT. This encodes CASSLTGTMNTEAFF.

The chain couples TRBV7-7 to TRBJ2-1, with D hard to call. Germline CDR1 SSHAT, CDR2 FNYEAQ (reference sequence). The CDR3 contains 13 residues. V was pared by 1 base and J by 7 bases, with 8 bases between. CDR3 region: CASSLVPSNEQFF. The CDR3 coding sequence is TGTGCCAGCAGCTTAGTACCGTCTAATGAGCAGTTCTTC. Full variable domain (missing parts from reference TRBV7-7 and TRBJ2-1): GAGVSQSPRYKVTKRGQDVTLRCDPISSHATLYWYQQALGQGPEFLTYFNYEAQPDKSGLPSDRFSAERPEGSISTLTIQRTEQRDSAMYRCASSLVPSNEQFFGPGTRLTVL.

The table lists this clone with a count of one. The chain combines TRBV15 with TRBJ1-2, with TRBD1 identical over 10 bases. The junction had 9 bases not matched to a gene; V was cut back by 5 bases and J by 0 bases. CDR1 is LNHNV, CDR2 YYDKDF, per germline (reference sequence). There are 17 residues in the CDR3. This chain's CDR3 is CATSPAGTGAPNYGYTF. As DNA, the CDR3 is TGTGCCACCAGCCCGGCCGGGACAGGGGCACCTAACTATGGCTACACCTTC.

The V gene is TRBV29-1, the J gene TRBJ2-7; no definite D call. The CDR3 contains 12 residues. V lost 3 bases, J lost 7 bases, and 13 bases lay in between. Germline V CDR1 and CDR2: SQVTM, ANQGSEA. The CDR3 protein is CSVELVSREQYF. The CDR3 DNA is TGCAGCGTTGAGCTCGTATCCAGGGAGCAGTACTTC.

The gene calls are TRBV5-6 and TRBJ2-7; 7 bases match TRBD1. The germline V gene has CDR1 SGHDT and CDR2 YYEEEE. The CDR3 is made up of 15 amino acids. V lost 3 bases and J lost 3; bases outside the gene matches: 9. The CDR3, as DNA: TGTGCCAGCAGCTCACAGGGGTTTGGTTTCTACGAGCAGTACTTC. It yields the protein CASSSQGFGFYEQYF.

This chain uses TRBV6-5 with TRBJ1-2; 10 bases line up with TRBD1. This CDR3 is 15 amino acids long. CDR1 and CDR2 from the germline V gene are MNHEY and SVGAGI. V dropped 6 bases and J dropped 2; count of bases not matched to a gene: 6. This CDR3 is CASSPGTGANYGYTF. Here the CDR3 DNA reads TGTGCCAGCAGCCCCGGGACAGGGGCAAACTATGGCTACACCTTC.

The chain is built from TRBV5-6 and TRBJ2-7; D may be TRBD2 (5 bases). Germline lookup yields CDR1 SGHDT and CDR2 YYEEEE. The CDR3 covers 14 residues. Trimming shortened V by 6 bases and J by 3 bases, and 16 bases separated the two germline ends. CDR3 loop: CASNRRTVIYEQYF. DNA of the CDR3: TGTGCCAGCAACCGCCGGACTGTGATCTACGAGCAGTACTTC.

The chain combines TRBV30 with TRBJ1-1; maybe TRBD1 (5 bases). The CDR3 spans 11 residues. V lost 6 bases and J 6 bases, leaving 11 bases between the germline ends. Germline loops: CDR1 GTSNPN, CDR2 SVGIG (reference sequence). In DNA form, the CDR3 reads TGTGCCTGTGCTAGGGGCTCTGAAGCTTTCTTT. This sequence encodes CACARGSEAFF.

The CDR3 is CASSLGGAGEAFF. The CDR3 coding sequence is TGTGCCAGCAGCTTAGGAGGAGCGGGGGAAGCTTTCTTT. The J gene is TRBJ1-1, the V gene TRBV7-9; D gene ambiguous. This CDR3 has 13 residues. The V and J ends lost 1 base and 8 bases respectively, with 11 bases between them. Germline-derived CDR1 and CDR2 are SEHNR and FQNEAQ (reference sequence).

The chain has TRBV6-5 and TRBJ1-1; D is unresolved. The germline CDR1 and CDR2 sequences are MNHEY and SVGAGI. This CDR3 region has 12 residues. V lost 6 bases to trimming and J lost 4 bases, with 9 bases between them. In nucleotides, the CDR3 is TGTGCCAGCAGCAGACATGTCACTGAAGCTTTCTTT. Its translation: CASSRHVTEAFF.

The CDR3 is CASSAKVLRDRESGANVLTF. The CDR3 DNA reads TGTGCCAGTAGTGCCAAGGTCCTCCGGGACAGGGAGTCTGGGGCCAACGTCCTGACTTTC. The chain combines TRBV19 with TRBJ2-6; 9 nucleotides align to TRBD1. The CDR3 length is 20 residues. The V gene end was trimmed by 5 bases and the J gene end by 1 base; junction bases not matched to a gene: 15. The germline V gene has CDR1 LNHDA and CDR2 SQIVND (reference sequence).

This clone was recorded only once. The CDR3 bases are TGTGCCAGCAGTTACTCGACCAGGATGAACACTGAAGCTTTCTTT. Residues: CASSYSTRMNTEAFF. The rearrangement joins TRBV6-5 to TRBJ1-1; D is ambiguous. This CDR3 has 15 amino acids. V was cut by 0 bases and J by 0 bases, with 8 bases left in between. Germline V CDR1 and CDR2: MNHEY, SVGAGI.

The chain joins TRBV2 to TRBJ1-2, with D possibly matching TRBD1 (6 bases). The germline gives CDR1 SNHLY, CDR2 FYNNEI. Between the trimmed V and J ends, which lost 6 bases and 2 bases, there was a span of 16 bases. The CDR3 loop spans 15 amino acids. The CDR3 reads CASRVEWGANYGYTF. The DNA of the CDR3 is TGTGCCAGCAGAGTGGAGTGGGGGGCCAACTATGGCTACACCTTC.

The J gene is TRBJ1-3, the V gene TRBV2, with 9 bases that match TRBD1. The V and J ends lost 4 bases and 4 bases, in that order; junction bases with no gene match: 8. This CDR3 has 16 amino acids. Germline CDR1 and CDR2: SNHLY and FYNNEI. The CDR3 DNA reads TGTGCCAGCAGTGCTGAAGGCGGGACAGGGGGAAACACCATATATTTT. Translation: CASSAEGGTGGNTIYF.

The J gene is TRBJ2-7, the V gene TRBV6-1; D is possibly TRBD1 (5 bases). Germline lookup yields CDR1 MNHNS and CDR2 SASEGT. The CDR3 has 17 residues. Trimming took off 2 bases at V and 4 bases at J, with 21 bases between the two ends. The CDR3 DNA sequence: TGTGCCAGCAGTGAAAGCCCGAACAGGCTCCCTATGTACGAGCAGTACTTC. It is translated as CASSESPNRLPMYEQYF.

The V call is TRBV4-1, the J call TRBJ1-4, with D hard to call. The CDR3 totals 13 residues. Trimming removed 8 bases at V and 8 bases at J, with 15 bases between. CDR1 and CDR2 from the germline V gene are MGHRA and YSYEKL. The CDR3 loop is CASGALGNEKLFF. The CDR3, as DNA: TGCGCCAGCGGAGCCTTGGGGAACGAAAAACTGTTTTTT.

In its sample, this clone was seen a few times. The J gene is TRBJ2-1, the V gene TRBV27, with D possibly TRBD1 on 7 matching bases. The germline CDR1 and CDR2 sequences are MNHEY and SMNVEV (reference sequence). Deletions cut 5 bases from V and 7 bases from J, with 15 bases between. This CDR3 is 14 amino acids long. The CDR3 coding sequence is TGTGCCAGCAGTCCCATCCAGGGGGGAAATGAGCAGTTCTTC. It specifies CASSPIQGGNEQFF.